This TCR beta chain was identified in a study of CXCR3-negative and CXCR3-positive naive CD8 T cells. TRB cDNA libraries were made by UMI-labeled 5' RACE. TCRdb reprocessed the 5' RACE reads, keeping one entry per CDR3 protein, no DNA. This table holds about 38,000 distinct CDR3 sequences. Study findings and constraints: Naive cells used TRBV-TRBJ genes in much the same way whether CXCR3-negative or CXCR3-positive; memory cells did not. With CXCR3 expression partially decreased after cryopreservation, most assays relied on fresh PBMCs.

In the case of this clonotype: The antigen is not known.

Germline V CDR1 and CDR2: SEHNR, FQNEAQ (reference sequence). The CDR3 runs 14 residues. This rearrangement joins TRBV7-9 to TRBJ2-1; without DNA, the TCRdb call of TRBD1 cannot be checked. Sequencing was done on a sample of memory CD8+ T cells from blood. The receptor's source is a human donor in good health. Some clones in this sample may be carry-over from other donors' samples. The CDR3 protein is CATEGVPSYNEQFF.